The clone carrying this TCR beta chain was detected a few times. These data originate in a study of neurological immune-mediated disorders. TCRdb reprocessed the 5' RACE reads via MiXCR and lists one record per CDR3 protein. The sample yields tens of thousands of distinct CDR3 sequences, 5.2% seen once. With 4 bases removed from V and 8 bases from J, the gap between germline ends came to 11 bases. CDR1 and CDR2 from the germline V gene are ENHRY and SYGVKD. The length of the CDR3 is 13 residues. The specimen was PBMCs. The rearrangement uses TRBV10-3 and TRBJ2-2; D ambiguous. This clonotype was obtained from a man younger than 30 with multiple sclerosis. The CDR3 nucleotides are TGTGCCATCAGTGTCGGCCTCGGAGGGGAGCTGTTTTTT. Amino acid sequence: CAISVGLGGELFF.